This T cell receptor (beta chain) was captured in a study of cytomegalovirus exposure and HLA in healthy donors listed by TCRdb under 2017. Describing the broader study: According to an earlier analysis of 587 of the donors, about 170 million T cells yielded approximately 120 million unique TCR beta sequences and approximately 300 Gb of sequence data. An early release that covered about 640 HLA-typed donors contained about 300 gigabases of sequencing data and tens of millions of unique TCR sequences. Among the roughly 390 genotyped donors, about 83% belonged to the genetic ancestry cluster associated with self-reported Caucasian donors. The study aimed to test whether signatures of past pathogen exposure could be identified by cataloging public T cell receptors. The study profiled the T cell repertoires of hundreds of subjects by immunosequencing and related them to cytomegalovirus serostatus. In addition to the first cohort of 666 subjects, a separate validation cohort of 120 different subjects was used. High-throughput TCR immunosequencing, statistical association of individual TCRs with disease status, and machine learning were combined to predict cytomegalovirus infection status. A later analysis re-examined previously published TCR beta repertoires from roughly 650 donors and added high-resolution HLA genotyping to investigate patterns of TCR occurrence. In the later analysis, no new phenotypic data were used to find candidate immune exposures; instead, reliance was placed on TCR beta sequences and their occurrence across donors. An earlier analysis of about 620 of the donors applied high-throughput TCR beta sequencing to assess whether each TCR beta V gene segment acted as functional or pseudogenic. Donor age, sex, ethnicity and CMV serostatus were compiled alongside the repertoire data. A later genetic analysis took genome-wide SNP genotypes for about 55% of the 666 donors and used that subset as a discovery cohort. All discovery cohort repertoires had been generated using a single sequencing platform. Both class I and class II loci were covered by HLA typing, at four-digit resolution. The number of donors typed differed by locus, with roughly 620-640 for A, B, C, DRB1 and DQB1, around 500 for DQA1, over 600 for DPA1, and under 490 for DPB1. Several DR-DQ haplotypes were treated as single units for association and clustering because of strong linkage in the cohort. Among about 410 genotyped donors of the cohort, an average of around 250,000 unique TCR beta nucleotide sequences was sequenced per donor, of which about 19% were non-productive. Paper-wide results and their limitations: Sequencing depth was assumed to be roughly uniform across donors in the presence/absence analyses, though that assumption may not hold. Correlated functional status among segregating V segments might reflect linkage disequilibrium, but an unknown experimental factor could not be ruled out. Because HLA typing was unavailable for some donors at each locus, only the typed subset was used in association tests. In a later analysis, HLA-associated TCR beta chains showed more clonal expansion and lower generation probabilities than non-associated chains that were equally common. Specific HLA alleles were associated with 15,000 to 20,000 TCR beta sequences at a false discovery rate of 0.05 in a later analysis. When HLA alleles, especially DR and DQ, strongly co-occurred, TCR associations were difficult to assign to individual alleles. Most TCR sequences were seen in very few donors, while some public TCRs were found in many individuals. This cohort had only TCR beta chains sequenced, and the lack of alpha or paired-chain data limited which features could be detected. In an earlier analysis of around 600 of the donors, most TCR beta V segments were observed in productive rearrangements about 87% or about 30% of the time, broadly matching IMGT annotations. The authors suggested that the approach could potentially be generalized to other disease states and immunological phenotypes. According to a later analysis, parvovirus B19, influenza, CMV and Epstein-Barr virus appeared linked to several top co-occurrence clusters. The 87-base-pair reads could not distinguish some IMGT-functional V segments, including TRBV6-2 and TRBV6-3, so those segments were excluded. In a later genetic analysis, a missense DCLRE1C variant was associated with V-gene and J-gene trimming of TCR beta chains, and the association was replicated in an independent cohort. A cluster of highly shared sequence variants was judged likely to be a technical artifact of the sequencing pipeline. The only immune exposure information available for the cohort was CMV serostatus. In a later analysis, most CMV-associated TCR beta chains were found to appear HLA-restricted, with HLA associations seemingly driven largely by CMV exposure. A further reported finding was that TCR beta sequences accurately predicted the HLA-A and HLA-B alleles for most subjects in the first cohort. A total of roughly 160 TCR beta chains were listed by the study as associated with cytomegalovirus. In vitro tests confirmed that three of the cytomegalovirus-associated TCR beta chains recognize cytomegalovirus antigens. The earlier analysis of almost 600 of the donors excluded about 16 rarely observed V segments, including chromosome 9 orphons, because counts were too low. According to a later analysis, TCR association rates differed among HLA loci, with DRB1 alleles showing the most associated TCRs and HLA-C alleles showing the fewest. Compared with the approximately 670-donor mean, donors in an Asian-associated ancestry cluster had fewer N-insertions in productive TCRs, according to a later genetic analysis. The classifier was reported to diagnose cytomegalovirus status with high specificity and sensitivity in both the original and validation cohorts.

Library method: the immunoSEQ multiplex PCR assay. For the multiplex PCR, a mixture combining 60 forward primers for TCR Vbeta segments and 13 reverse primers for TCR Jbeta segments was used. Amplification of the CDR3 region of rearranged TCR beta genes was performed with a multiplex PCR assay on genomic DNA. On the Illumina HiSeq System, the amplified TCR beta libraries were sequenced as 87-base-pair reads. As for how the authors treated the data: A later analysis counted some 80 million unique TCR beta chains across the 666 repertoires, and roughly 11 million of these chains were shared by at least two donors. To remove PCR and sequencing errors, raw reads were error-corrected and collapsed into unique sequences using a nearest-neighbor algorithm that merged closely related sequences. Alignment of CDR3 sequences to IMGT reference sequences was used to assign V, D and J gene segments. For a sequence to be retained, at least a six-nucleotide match to both a V gene segment and a J gene segment was required. Rearrangements were classified as productive when the CDR3 lacked stop codons and remained in frame with V and J, and all other rearrangements were classified as non-productive. CDR3 was defined according to IMGT convention as the region running from the second conserved V-encoded cysteine to the conserved J-encoded phenylalanine. The earlier analysis of about 610 of the donors excluded any sequence lacking an unambiguous match to a single V gene segment. An earlier analysis of around 600 of the donors classified V segments as functional when productive rearrangements were above 56.7% and as segregating when the standard deviation between donors was above 5%. To diagnose cytomegalovirus status from the catalog of TCR beta chain sequences, a statistical classification framework was built. V and J gene assignment, in a later analysis, came from comparing TCR nucleotide sequences with IMGT/GENE-DB human TR gene sequences. In a later analysis, CDR3 sequences and most-parsimonious VDJ recombination scenarios were assigned using the TCRdist pipeline. In a later analysis, each TCR beta chain was defined by its CDR3 amino acid sequence together with its V-gene family, and reads lacking a unique V-gene family were excluded. In a later analysis, some 600 highly shared, low-generation-probability nucleotide sequences were removed to address suspected cross-contamination and a sequencing artifact. In a later analysis, a clonal expansion index was calculated for each public chain from normalized within-repertoire ranks of inferred template counts. A later analysis computed generation probabilities with a VDJ recombination model fitted to out-of-frame rearrangements, and checked the results against IGoR. A later analysis scored TCR-TCR, TCR-HLA and TCR-CMV co-occurrence with hypergeometric tests, applying a repertoire-size bias correction to TCR pairs. In a later analysis, false discovery rates were estimated by permuting HLA or CMV assignments 20 times. A later analysis grouped co-occurring TCRs with DBSCAN, adding TCRdist sequence similarity when clustering within HLA-allele-positive subsets. Repertoires with fewer than 30,000 or more than 120,000 public chains were left out of co-occurrence clustering, as were about 5 repertoires with anomalous nucleotide sharing. The immuneACCESS repertoire file appears here via TCRdb, limited to in-frame rearrangements. These files lack a portion of the clones; in checked studies, under half of the deficit traces to unresolved V genes, and the cause of the others is not known. V and J calls and clone size are copied from that table; D and trimming were computed from the DNA. This sample holds more than 100,000 clones; about three fifths were observed only once. 8% to 10% of the sample is taken by the ten largest.

The cohort comprised approximately 700 healthy bone marrow donors. Cohort members were all nominally healthy when sampled, although unrecorded immune exposures were likely present. The donor was CMV seropositive and belonged to the group of 270 or so seropositive cohort members. A peripheral blood sample was collected from each donor, and TCR beta sequencing was performed on peripheral blood mononuclear cells. Genomic DNA extraction from the blood cell samples was performed with the Qiagen DNeasy Blood Extraction Kit. Regarding this clone: Its antigen specificity is not known. Within one base of it there is no much larger clone, and no base qualities were kept. This sample also contains other DNA sequences that code for the same CDR3.

The CDR3, from cysteine to phenylalanine, totals 14 residues. Of the read, only the CDR3 DNA is kept; its 42 bases are in frame from base 1. CDR1 and CDR2, looked up from the germline V gene, are MDHEN and SYDVKM. V drops 2 bases and J drops 4 bases, leaving 8 bases in between. This sequence was found in a man aged 35-49 years in good health and CMV-seropositive. The chain couples TRBV28 to TRBJ1-4, with the D segment identity uncertain. The sample taken for sequencing was PBMCs. CDR3 protein: CASSLATLNEKLFF. Here is the DNA: TGTGCCAGCAGTTTAGCGACTCTTAATGAAAAACTGTTTTTT.